This record looks at one T cell receptor (beta chain) sequence and its context. Its target is unknown. This sample stems from a study of stem cell transplantation in POMP-related autoinflammatory disease. At the level of the study: Pre-transplant patients had naive-skewed CD4+ T cells and few CD8+ T cells.

The protocol was immunoSEQ multiplex PCR, while the TCRdb copy is restricted to in-frame clones and leaves out a portion. The data show over 30,000 clones, almost 90% seen once. Germline loops: CDR1 GTSNPN, CDR2 SVGIG (reference sequence). V lost 3 bases and J 5 bases, leaving 13 bases between the germline ends. The length of the CDR3 is 13 residues. Points from the study as a whole: In patients with PRAID, every analyzed T-cell subset tended to show lower diversity and higher clonality. In PRAID patients, the number of distinct TRB V-J gene pairings was restricted.

The sequence came from a human donor with POMP-related autoinflammation and immune dysregulation (PRAID). The sample was CD4+ T cells from PBMCs, taken before stem cell transplantation. The chain has TRBV30 and TRBJ2-5; D unresolved. CDR3 bases: TGTGCCTGGAGAGCGACCCCTATGGAGACCCAGTACTTC. Its protein product is CAWRATPMETQYF. The variable domain in full, with the rest retrieved from reference TRBV30 and TRBJ2-5, is SQTIHQWPATLVQPVGSPLSLECTVEGTSNPNLYWYRQAAGRGLQLLFYSVGIGQISSEVPQNLSASRPQDRQFILSSKKLLLSDSGFYLCAWRATPMETQYFGPGTRLLVL.